This T cell receptor (beta chain) was recorded in a study of T cell responses to AZD1222 COVID-19 vaccine. The overall study: Doses given second, at about 4 or about 12 weeks, were pooled.

Only in-frame clones appear in the TCRdb table, and some are missing; sequencing was by immunoSEQ multiplex PCR. Among over 100,000 clones listed, 75% to 90% were seen once. With respect to this clone: Its specificity is unknown.

The V gene's germline CDR1 is LNHDA and CDR2 SQIVND (reference sequence). The CDR3 spans 13 residues. Trimming stripped 4 bases from V and 4 bases from J, with 10 bases between. Broader study findings: Spike-specific TCR depth and breadth grew after two AZD1222 doses. Only a handful of people who got AZD1222 tested seropositive at baseline.

The chain couples TRBV19 to TRBJ1-2; D is possibly TRBD1 (6 bases). Sequenced here: peripheral blood, sampled on day 0 of AZD1222 vaccination. This receptor was taken from an adult in good health. The CDR3 sequence: CASSTGQFYGYTF. Written as DNA, the CDR3 is TGTGCCAGTAGTACCGGACAGTTCTATGGCTACACCTTC.